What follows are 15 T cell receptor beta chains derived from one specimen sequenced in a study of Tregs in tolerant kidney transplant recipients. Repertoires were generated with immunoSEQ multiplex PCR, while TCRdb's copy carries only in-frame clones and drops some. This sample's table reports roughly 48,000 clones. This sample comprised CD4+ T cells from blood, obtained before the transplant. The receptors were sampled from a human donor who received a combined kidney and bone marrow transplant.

The sequenced part of the CDR3 DNA is TGTGCCAGCAGCCCCGCCCACAGGGTTGGAAACAATGAG. Its translation: CASSPAHRVGNNE. The entire CDR3 is CASSPAHRVGNNEQFF. The genes are TRBV7-3 and TRBJ2-1; D possibly corresponds to TRBD1 (6 bases). Coverage ceases 3 residues before the CDR3 finishes, and the germline J gene fills in the end. The CDR3 has 16 residues. Trimming took 5 bases from V and 5 from J, leaving 19 bases between them. Germline CDR1 is SGHTA and CDR2 is FQGTGA.

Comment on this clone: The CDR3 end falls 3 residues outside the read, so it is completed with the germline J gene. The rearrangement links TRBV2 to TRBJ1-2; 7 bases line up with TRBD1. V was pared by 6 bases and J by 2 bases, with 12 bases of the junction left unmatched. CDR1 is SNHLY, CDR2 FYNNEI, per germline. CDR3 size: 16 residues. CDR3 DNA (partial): TGTGCCAGCAGAGGGACAGTGGAGAGTTACAACTATGGC. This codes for CASRGTVESYNYG. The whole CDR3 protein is CASRGTVESYNYGYTF. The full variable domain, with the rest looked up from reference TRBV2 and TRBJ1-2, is EPEVTQTPSHQVTQMGQEVILRCVPISNHLYFYWYRQILGQKVEFLVSFYNNEISEKSEIFDDQFSVERPDGSNFTLKIRSTKLEDSAMYFCASRGTVESYNYGYTFGSGTRLTVV.

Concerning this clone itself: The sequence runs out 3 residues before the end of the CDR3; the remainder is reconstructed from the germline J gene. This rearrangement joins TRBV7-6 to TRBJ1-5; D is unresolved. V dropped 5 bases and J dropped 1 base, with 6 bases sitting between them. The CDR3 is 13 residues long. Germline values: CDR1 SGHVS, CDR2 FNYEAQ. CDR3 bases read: TGTGCCAGCAGCCCTTTAAGCAATCAGCCC. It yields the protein CASSPLSNQP. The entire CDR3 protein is CASSPLSNQPQHF.

The CDR3 region is CASSLAVGRVRYNSPLHF. Partial CDR3 DNA: TGTGCCAGCAGCTTAGCCGTAGGCAGGGTCCGTTACAATTCACCC. The chain carries TRBV7-2 and TRBJ1-6; D might be TRBD1 (5 bases). Read sequence stops 3 residues before the CDR3 end, and the germline J gene provides the missing end. This CDR3 contains 18 residues. Trimming removed 0 bases from V and 7 bases from J, with 19 bases in between. From germline, CDR1 is SGHTA and CDR2 FQGNSA.

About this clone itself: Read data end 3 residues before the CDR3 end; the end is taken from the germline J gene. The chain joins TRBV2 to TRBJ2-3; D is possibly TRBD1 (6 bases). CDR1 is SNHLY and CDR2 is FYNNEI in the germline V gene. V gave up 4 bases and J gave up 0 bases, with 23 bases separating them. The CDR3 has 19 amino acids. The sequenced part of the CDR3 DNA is TGTGCCAGCAGTGTTCCCGGGACATCTTGGTCCGATAGCACAGATACG. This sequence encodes CASSVPGTSWSDSTDT. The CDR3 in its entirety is CASSVPGTSWSDSTDTQYF. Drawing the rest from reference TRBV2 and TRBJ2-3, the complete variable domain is EPEVTQTPSHQVTQMGQEVILRCVPISNHLYFYWYRQILGQKVEFLVSFYNNEISEKSEIFDDQFSVERPDGSNFTLKIRSTKLEDSAMYFCASSVPGTSWSDSTDTQYFGPGTRLTVL.

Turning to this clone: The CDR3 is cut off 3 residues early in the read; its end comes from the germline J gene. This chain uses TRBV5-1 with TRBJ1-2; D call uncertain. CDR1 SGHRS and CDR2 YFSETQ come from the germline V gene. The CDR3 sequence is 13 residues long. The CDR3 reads CASSLAGQTGYTF. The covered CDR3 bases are TGCGCCAGCAGCTTAGCGGGTCAAACGGGC.

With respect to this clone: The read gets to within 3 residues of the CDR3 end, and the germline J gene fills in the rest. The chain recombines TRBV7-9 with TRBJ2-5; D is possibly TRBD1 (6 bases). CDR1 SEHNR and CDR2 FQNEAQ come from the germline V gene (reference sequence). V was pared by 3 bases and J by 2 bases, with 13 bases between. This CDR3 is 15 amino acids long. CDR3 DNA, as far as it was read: TGTGCCAGCAGCTTGGTCCGGACAGAGCAAGAGACC. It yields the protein CASSLVRTEQET. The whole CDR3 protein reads CASSLVRTEQETQYF.

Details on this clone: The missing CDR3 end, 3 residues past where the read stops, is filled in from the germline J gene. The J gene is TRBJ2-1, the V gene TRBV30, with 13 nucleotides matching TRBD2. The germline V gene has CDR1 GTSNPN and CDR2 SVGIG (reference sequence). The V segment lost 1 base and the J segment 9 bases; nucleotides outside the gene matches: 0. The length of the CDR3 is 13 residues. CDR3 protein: CAWSGLAGGEQFF. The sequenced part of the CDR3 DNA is TGTGCCTGGAGTGGACTAGCGGGAGGTGAG.

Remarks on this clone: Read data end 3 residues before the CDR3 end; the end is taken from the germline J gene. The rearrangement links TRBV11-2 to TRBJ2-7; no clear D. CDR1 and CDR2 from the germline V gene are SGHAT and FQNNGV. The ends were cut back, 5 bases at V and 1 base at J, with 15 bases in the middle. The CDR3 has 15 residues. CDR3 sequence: CASSPSGSLSYEQYF. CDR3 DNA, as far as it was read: TGTGCCAGCAGCCCGTCAGGTTCCCTTTCCTACGAG.

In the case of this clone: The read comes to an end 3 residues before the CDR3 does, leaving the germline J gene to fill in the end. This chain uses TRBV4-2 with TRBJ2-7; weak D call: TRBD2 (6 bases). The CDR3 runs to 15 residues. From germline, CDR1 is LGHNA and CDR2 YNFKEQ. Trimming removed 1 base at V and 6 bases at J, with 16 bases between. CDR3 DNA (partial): TGTGCCAGCAGCCAAGGCGCCAATCTAGCGTTCGAG. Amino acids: CASSQGANLAFE. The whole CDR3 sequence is CASSQGANLAFEQYF.

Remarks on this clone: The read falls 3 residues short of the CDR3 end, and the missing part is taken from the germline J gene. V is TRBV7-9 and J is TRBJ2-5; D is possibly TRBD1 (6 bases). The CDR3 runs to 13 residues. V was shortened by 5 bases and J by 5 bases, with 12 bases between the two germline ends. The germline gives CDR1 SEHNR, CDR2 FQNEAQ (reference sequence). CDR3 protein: CASSRDIGETQYF. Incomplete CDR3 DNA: TGTGCCAGCAGCCGGGACATCGGGGAGACC.

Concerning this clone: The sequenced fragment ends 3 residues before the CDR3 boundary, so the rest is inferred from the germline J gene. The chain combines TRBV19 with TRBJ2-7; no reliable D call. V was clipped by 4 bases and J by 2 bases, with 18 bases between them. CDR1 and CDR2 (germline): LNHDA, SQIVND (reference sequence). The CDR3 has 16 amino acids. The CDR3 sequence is CASSSRSGRLTYEQYF. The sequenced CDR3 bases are TGTGCCAGTAGTAGTCGAAGTGGGCGTCTGACCTACGAG.

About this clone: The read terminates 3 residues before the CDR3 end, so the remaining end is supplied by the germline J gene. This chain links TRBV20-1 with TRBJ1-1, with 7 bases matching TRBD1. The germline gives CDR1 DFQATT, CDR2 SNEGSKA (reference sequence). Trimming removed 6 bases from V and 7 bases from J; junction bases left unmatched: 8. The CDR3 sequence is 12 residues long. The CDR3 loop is CSARNRGFEAFF. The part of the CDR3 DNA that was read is TGCAGTGCGAGAAACAGGGGCTTTGAA.

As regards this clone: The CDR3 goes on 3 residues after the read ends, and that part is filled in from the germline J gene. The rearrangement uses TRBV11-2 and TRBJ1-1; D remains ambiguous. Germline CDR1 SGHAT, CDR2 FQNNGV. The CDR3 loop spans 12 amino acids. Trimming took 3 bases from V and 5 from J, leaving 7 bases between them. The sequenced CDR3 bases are TGTGCCAGCAGCTTCGGTCGGACTGAA. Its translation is CASSFGRTE. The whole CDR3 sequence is CASSFGRTEAFF. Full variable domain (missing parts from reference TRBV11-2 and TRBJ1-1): EAGVAQSPRYKIIEKRQSVAFWCNPISGHATLYWYQQILGQGPKLLIQFQNNGVVDDSQLPKDRFSAERLKGVDSTLKIQPAKLEDSAVYLCASSFGRTEAFFGQGTRLTVV.

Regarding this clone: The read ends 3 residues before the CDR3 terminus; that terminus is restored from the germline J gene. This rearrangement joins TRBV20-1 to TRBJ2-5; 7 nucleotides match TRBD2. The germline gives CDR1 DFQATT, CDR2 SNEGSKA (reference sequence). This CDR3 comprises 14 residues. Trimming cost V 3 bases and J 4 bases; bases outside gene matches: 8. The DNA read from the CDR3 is TGCAGTGCTAGTATTGCGGGAGTAATAGAGACC. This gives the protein CSASIAGVIET. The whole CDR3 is CSASIAGVIETQYF.